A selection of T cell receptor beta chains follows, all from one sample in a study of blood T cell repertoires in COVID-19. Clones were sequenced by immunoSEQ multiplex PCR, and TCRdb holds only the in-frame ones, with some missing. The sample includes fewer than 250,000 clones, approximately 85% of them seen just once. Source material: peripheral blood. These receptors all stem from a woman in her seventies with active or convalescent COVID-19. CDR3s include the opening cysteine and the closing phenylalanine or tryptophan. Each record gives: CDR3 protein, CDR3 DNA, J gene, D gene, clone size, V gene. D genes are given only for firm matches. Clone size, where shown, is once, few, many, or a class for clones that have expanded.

CDR3: CASSSRLGSYEQYF
DNA: TGTGCCAGCAGTTCCAGACTAGGCTCCTACGAGCAGTACTTC
J: TRBJ2-7
D: .
size: .
V: TRBV6-5

CDR3: CASSYTLAGINTGELFF
DNA: TGTGCCAGCAGTTATACACTAGCGGGGATTAACACCGGGGAGCTGTTTTTT
J: TRBJ2-2
D: TRBD2
size: .
V: TRBV6-2/TRBV6-3

CDR3: CASRQERDRSYNEQFF
DNA: TGTGCCAGCAGACAAGAGCGGGACCGCTCCTACAATGAGCAGTTCTTC
J: TRBJ2-1
D: TRBD2
size: .
V: TRBV28

CDR3: CASSLSSSYNEQFF
DNA: TGTGCCAGTAGCCTATCGAGCTCCTACAATGAGCAGTTCTTC
J: TRBJ2-1
D: .
size: .
V: TRBV19

CDR3: CASSLVPGADEQFF
DNA: TGCGCCAGCAGCTTGGTCCCGGGAGCAGATGAGCAGTTCTTC
J: TRBJ2-1
D: .
size: .
V: TRBV5-1

CDR3: CASRTRGSYEQYF
DNA: TGTGCCAGCAGAACACGGGGATCCTACGAGCAGTACTTC
J: TRBJ2-7
D: .
size: .
V: TRBV12-3/TRBV12-4

CDR3: CASSDRGNTGELFF
DNA: TGCGCCAGCAGCGACAGGGGGAACACCGGGGAGCTGTTTTTT
J: TRBJ2-2
D: TRBD1
size: .
V: TRBV4-1

CDR3: CASRSGLPEAFF
DNA: TGTGCCAGCAGGTCAGGGTTACCCGAAGCTTTCTTT
J: TRBJ1-1
D: .
size: .
V: TRBV28

CDR3: CASSVLRREASIFF
DNA: TGTGCCAGCAGTGTTTTGCGCAGGGAAGCCTCGATTTTTTTT
J: TRBJ1-1
D: .
size: .
V: TRBV2

CDR3: CASSPGGTSGSDEQFF
DNA: TGCGCCAGCAGCCCAGGAGGGACTAGCGGGAGTGATGAGCAGTTCTTC
J: TRBJ2-1
D: TRBD2
size: .
V: TRBV5-1

CDR3: CASSRLAGEGEQYF
DNA: TGTGCCAGCAGCAGACTAGCGGGAGAAGGCGAGCAGTACTTC
J: TRBJ2-7
D: TRBD2
size: .
V: TRBV6-5

CDR3: CASSPFPRADDYNEQFF
DNA: TGTGCCAGCAGCCCCTTCCCCCGAGCGGATGACTACAATGAGCAGTTCTTC
J: TRBJ2-1
D: .
size: once
V: TRBV14

CDR3: CASNPRGLSSYNEQFF
DNA: TGTGCCAGCAACCCCCGAGGACTCAGCTCCTACAATGAGCAGTTCTTC
J: TRBJ2-1
D: .
size: .
V: TRBV11-2

CDR3: CASSFSGDRGEKLFF
DNA: TGTGCCAGTAGTTTTTCGGGTGACCGGGGTGAAAAACTGTTTTTT
J: TRBJ1-4
D: .
size: .
V: TRBV19

CDR3: CAISAGTGADGYTF
DNA: TGTGCCATCAGTGCCGGGACAGGGGCGGATGGCTACACCTTC
J: TRBJ1-2
D: TRBD1
size: .
V: TRBV10-3

CDR3: CASSEARGPRGSSYEQYF
DNA: TGTGCCAGCAGTGAAGCGCGGGGGCCCCGAGGAAGCTCCTACGAGCAGTACTTC
J: TRBJ2-7
D: .
size: .
V: TRBV6-1

CDR3: CASSYGTGGRGDTQYF
DNA: TGTGCCAGCAGTTACGGGACAGGGGGTCGAGGAGATACGCAGTATTTT
J: TRBJ2-3
D: TRBD1
size: once
V: TRBV6-6

CDR3: CASSLRGQNYGYTF
DNA: TGTGCCAGCAGTTTACGGGGACAGAACTATGGCTACACCTTC
J: TRBJ1-2
D: TRBD1
size: .
V: TRBV27

CDR3: CASGQLNPTDTQYF
DNA: TGTGCCAGCGGACAGTTAAACCCCACAGATACGCAGTATTTT
J: TRBJ2-3
D: .
size: .
V: TRBV28

CDR3: CASSPWDRLSGANVLTF
DNA: TGTGCCAGCAGCCCCTGGGACAGACTATCTGGGGCCAACGTCCTGACTTTC
J: TRBJ2-6
D: TRBD1
size: .
V: TRBV9

CDR3: CASTPRGPGNTIYF
DNA: TGTGCCAGCACCCCCAGGGGACCTGGAAACACCATATATTTT
J: TRBJ1-3
D: .
size: .
V: TRBV6-5

CDR3: CASSQVYGITGGSSDTEAFF
DNA: TGCGCCAGCAGCCAAGTATATGGGATAACAGGGGGCAGCTCGGACACTGAAGCTTTCTTT
J: TRBJ1-1
D: TRBD1
size: .
V: TRBV4-1

CDR3: CASSRRGQSYEQYF
DNA: TGTGCCAGCAGCCGTCGGGGACAGTCCTACGAGCAGTACTTC
J: TRBJ2-7
D: TRBD1
size: .
V: TRBV5-4

CDR3: CASSHSGTSGYNEQFF
DNA: TGTGCCAGCAGCCACTCCGGGACTAGCGGATACAATGAGCAGTTCTTC
J: TRBJ2-1
D: TRBD2
size: .
V: TRBV9

CDR3: CASSTRGQGAASNQPQHF
DNA: TGTGCCAGTAGTACGCGGGGACAGGGGGCCGCTAGCAATCAGCCCCAGCATTTT
J: TRBJ1-5
D: TRBD1
size: .
V: TRBV19

CDR3: CASSRQGGANTGELFF
DNA: TGCGCCAGCAGCCGGCAAGGGGGCGCGAACACCGGGGAGCTGTTTTTT
J: TRBJ2-2
D: TRBD1
size: .
V: TRBV5-1

CDR3: CASRDGGGAEAGANVLTF
DNA: TGTGCCAGCAGGGATGGGGGGGGCGCCGAAGCTGGGGCCAACGTCCTGACTTTC
J: TRBJ2-6
D: .
size: .
V: TRBV27

CDR3: CASSAQLTSGRAYTGELFF
DNA: TGTGCCAGCAGCGCCCAATTGACTAGCGGGAGAGCTTACACCGGGGAGCTGTTTTTT
J: TRBJ2-2
D: TRBD2
size: .
V: TRBV11-2

CDR3: CASSLTGGSGNTEAFF
DNA: TGCGCCAGCAGCCTGACAGGGGGCTCAGGGAACACTGAAGCTTTCTTT
J: TRBJ1-1
D: TRBD1
size: once
V: TRBV5-1

CDR3: CASSRRDWTSYEQYF
DNA: TGTGCCAGCAGCCGACGGGACTGGACTTCCTACGAGCAGTACTTC
J: TRBJ2-7
D: .
size: .
V: TRBV3-1/TRBV3-2

CDR3: CASSIDNGGQNQPQHF
DNA: TGTGCCAGTAGTATAGATAATGGGGGACAGAATCAGCCCCAGCATTTT
J: TRBJ1-5
D: TRBD1
size: .
V: TRBV19

CDR3: CASSLATGTSTDTQYF
DNA: TGTGCCAGCAGCTTAGCGACCGGGACAAGCACAGATACGCAGTATTTT
J: TRBJ2-3
D: .
size: few
V: TRBV7-9

CDR3: CASSPPGLAGGDREQFF
DNA: TGTGCCAGCTCACCACCGGGACTAGCGGGAGGCGATCGTGAGCAGTTCTTC
J: TRBJ2-1
D: TRBD2
size: .
V: TRBV18

CDR3: CAWTPGLGGTQYF
DNA: TGTGCCTGGACCCCCGGACTGGGGGGGACCCAGTACTTC
J: TRBJ2-5
D: .
size: .
V: TRBV30

CDR3: CASSSLRTGGSGYTF
DNA: TGTGCCAGCAGCTCTTTAAGGACAGGGGGGTCAGGCTACACCTTC
J: TRBJ1-2
D: TRBD1
size: once
V: TRBV3-1/TRBV3-2

CDR3: CASSSPDRTISGANVLTF
DNA: TGTGCCAGTAGTAGCCCGGACAGAACTATCTCTGGGGCCAACGTCCTGACTTTC
J: TRBJ2-6
D: .
size: .
V: TRBV19